The T cell receptor (beta chain) under discussion was sequenced for a study of cytomegalovirus exposure and HLA in healthy donors. Study-wide findings and caveats: Beyond CMV serostatus, there was no information to go on about immune exposure.

Primers for the PCR totalled 60 Vbeta and 13 Jbeta. Only in-frame clones appear in the TCRdb table, and some are missing; sequencing was by immunoSEQ multiplex PCR. This table has around 80,000 clones, around 78% appearing once. About this clone itself: Its target is unknown.

Per the germline V gene, CDR1 is SGHDN and CDR2 is FVKESK. V was pared by 2 bases and J by 8 bases, with 9 bases between. The CDR3 spans 12 residues. What was sequenced was PBMCs. The receptor was isolated from a man aged 40-50 years in good health and CMV-seronegative. J is TRBJ1-2 and V is TRBV14, with D possibly matching TRBD1 (6 bases). CDR3 amino acids: CASSQQQGGYTF. The CDR3 DNA sequence: TGTGCCAGCAGCCAACAACAGGGCGGCTACACCTTC.